Shown below are 23 T cell receptor beta chains from a single sample sequenced in a study of T-cell memory formation after mild COVID-19. TCRdb passed the 5' RACE reads through MiXCR, listing each CDR3 protein once. The sample contains around 410,000 distinct CDR3 sequences, 20% to 30% of which appear only once. Sequencing was performed on PBMCs or a T cell subset sorted from them (not recorded which). The receptors here all came from an adult woman who had mild COVID-19 (a few samples of this study predate the infection). Cell type and time point are not known.

A few counts support this clonotype. The chain employs TRBV6-5 and TRBJ2-7; D remains unclear. The V end was cut by 0 bases, the J end by 0 bases, with 12 bases between. This CDR3 spans 16 amino acids. The germline V gene has CDR1 MNHEY and CDR2 SVGAGI. The CDR3 sequence: CASSYSGHSSSYEQYF. In DNA form, the CDR3 reads TGTGCCAGCAGTTACTCTGGTCATTCGAGCTCCTACGAGCAGTACTTC.

The chain has TRBV27 and TRBJ1-1; D uncertain. CDR1 is MNHEY and CDR2 is SMNVEV in the germline V gene (reference sequence). Trimming removed 5 bases at V and 8 bases at J, with 21 bases between. This CDR3 is 15 amino acids long. CDR3 amino acids: CASSRSPPEHLEAFF. The DNA for the CDR3 is TGTGCCAGCAGTCGAAGCCCGCCCGAACACTTGGAAGCTTTCTTT.

V is TRBV20-1 and J is TRBJ2-3; 9 positions match TRBD2. The trim removed 0 bases at V and 0 bases at J, leaving 4 bases unmatched. The CDR3 is 16 residues long. Germline-derived CDR1 and CDR2 are DFQATT and SNEGSKA (reference sequence). The CDR3 is CSARDRGGASTDTQYF. The CDR3 nucleotides are TGCAGTGCTAGAGACCGCGGGGGGGCGAGCACAGATACGCAGTATTTT.

This clonotype appeared a few times. The V gene is TRBV28, the J gene TRBJ2-3, with D uncertain. The CDR3 totals 13 residues. V was cut by 5 bases and J by 5 bases, with 11 bases left in between. From germline, CDR1 is MDHEN and CDR2 SYDVKM. CDR3 loop: CASSLRTRDTQYF. The CDR3 DNA sequence: TGTGCCAGCAGTCTTAGGACGAGAGATACGCAGTATTTT.

The V gene is TRBV7-9, the J gene TRBJ2-7, with a possible D match to TRBD1 (6 bases). Germline CDR1 SEHNR, CDR2 FQNEAQ (reference sequence). V gave up 6 bases and J gave up 2 bases, with 14 bases separating them. CDR3 size: 14 residues. CDR3 protein: CASSFPGVTYEQYF. The CDR3 coding sequence is TGTGCCAGCAGTTTTCCAGGGGTGACCTACGAGCAGTACTTC.

The CDR3 protein is CSARPYRLKVSSPISGNTIYF. CDR3 DNA sequence: TGCAGTGCTAGACCCTATCGGCTGAAAGTCAGTTCGCCTATCTCTGGAAACACCATATATTTT. The chain couples TRBV20-1 to TRBJ1-3; unclear D gene. Germline CDR1 reads DFQATT; CDR2 reads SNEGSKA (reference sequence). V was cut by 2 bases and J by 0 bases, with 29 bases left in between. The CDR3 consists of 21 residues.

The chain links TRBV7-2 to TRBJ1-5, with D unresolved. Trimming cost V 5 bases and J 6 bases, with 14 bases left between them. The CDR3 runs to 14 residues. Germline lookup yields CDR1 SGHTA and CDR2 FQGNSA. CDR3 bases: TGTGCCAGCAGCCTAGAGTCGGTGTTTCAGCCCCAGCATTTT. This codes for CASSLESVFQPQHF.

This clonotype was seen a handful of times. The chain links TRBV12-3 or TRBV12-4 to TRBJ2-5, with D possibly TRBD1 on 5 matching bases. Trimming stripped 3 bases from V and 2 bases from J, with 10 bases between. The CDR3 is 14 residues long. CDR3 sequence (DNA): TGTGCCAGCAGTTTCTCAGGGTTTCAAGAGACCCAGTACTTC. Its translation: CASSFSGFQETQYF.

In DNA, the CDR3 is TGTGCCAGCAGCCCCCGTTCAGCCTACGAGCAGTACTTC. This encodes CASSPRSAYEQYF. The chain is built from TRBV7-2 and TRBJ2-7, with unresolved D. Trimming took 5 bases from V and 2 from J, leaving 10 bases between them. This CDR3 is 13 amino acids long. In germline, CDR1 is SGHTA, CDR2 FQGNSA.

This clonotype came up a few times. V usage is TRBV4-1 and J usage is TRBJ2-5, with 14 bases matching TRBD2. The CDR3 sequence is 18 residues long. CDR1 MGHRA and CDR2 YSYEKL come from the germline V gene. V dropped 3 bases and J dropped 0; count of bases not matched to a gene: 6. CDR3 coding DNA: TGCGCCAGCAGCCATGGGACTAGCGGGGGCTCGTACCAAGAGACCCAGTACTTC. This encodes CASSHGTSGGSYQETQYF.

The J gene is TRBJ1-4, the V gene TRBV15; TRBD1 aligns across 11 bases. Per germline, CDR1 LNHNV and CDR2 YYDKDF (reference sequence). J gave up 4 bases and V 6 bases, and 13 bases lay outside the gene matches. The CDR3 covers 18 residues. The CDR3 is CATSTGTGGFFSNEKLFF. In nucleotides, the CDR3 is TGTGCCACCAGTACCGGGACAGGGGGTTTCTTTAGTAATGAAAAACTGTTTTTT. Full variable domain (missing parts from reference TRBV15 and TRBJ1-4): DAMVIQNPRYQVTQFGKPVTLSCSQTLNHNVMYWYQQKSSQAPKLLFHYYDKDFNNEADTPDNFQSRRPNTSFCFLDIRSPGLGDTAMYLCATSTGTGGFFSNEKLFFGSGTQLSVL.

There are a few counts of this clonotype. The chain employs TRBV25-1 and TRBJ1-2, with D perhaps TRBD1 (5 bases). Germline CDR1 reads MGHDK; CDR2 reads SYGVNS. CDR3 length: 14 residues. V shed 3 bases and J shed 8 bases, with 16 bases lying between them. CDR3 sequence (DNA): TGTGCCAGCAGTGACCCTCGCCAGGGCGAAGGCTACACCTTC. This encodes CASSDPRQGEGYTF.

This chain uses TRBV2 with TRBJ1-2, with no clear D. Germline V gene data show CDR1 as SNHLY and CDR2 as FYNNEI. The CDR3 runs to 11 residues. V lost 6 bases, J lost 8 bases, and 10 bases lay in between. The CDR3: CASRATAGYTF. CDR3 bases: TGTGCCAGCAGGGCAACGGCGGGCTACACCTTC.

This clonotype was seen ten or more times. The genes are TRBV18 and TRBJ2-2; D is possibly TRBD1 (5 bases). The germline CDR1 and CDR2 sequences are KGHSH and LQKENI. There are 14 residues in the CDR3. Trimming pared 5 bases from V and 5 bases from J, leaving 12 bases between. The CDR3 coding sequence is TGTGCCAGCTCAAAGGGGATGGAAACCGGGGAGCTGTTTTTT. Translating gives CASSKGMETGELFF.

This chain connects TRBV27 to TRBJ1-6, with a weak D call TRBD1 (5 bases). Germline CDR1 MNHEY, CDR2 SMNVEV (reference sequence). V was pared by 3 bases and J by 10 bases, with 10 bases between. The CDR3 is 13 amino acids. CDR3 in amino acids: CASSFRGDSPLHF. For the CDR3, the DNA is TGTGCCAGCAGTTTTAGGGGAGACTCACCCCTCCACTTT.

The chain is built from TRBV6-6 and TRBJ2-1; D might be TRBD1 or TRBD2, each matching 6 bases. This CDR3 region has 16 residues. CDR1 MNHNY and CDR2 SVGAGI come from the germline V gene (reference sequence). V lost 6 bases and J lost 6, with 21 bases in between. The CDR3 DNA reads as TGTGCCAGCAGCCAGGGTGGGGGACACGGGAGCAATGAGCAGTTCTTC. Its translation: CASSQGGGHGSNEQFF.

This clonotype appeared a few times. The V and J genes are TRBV28 and TRBJ2-7, with D perhaps TRBD1 (6 bases). Deletions cut 4 bases from V and 0 bases from J, with 25 bases between. The CDR3 is made up of 19 amino acids. Per germline, CDR1 MDHEN and CDR2 SYDVKM. The CDR3 spells CASSSLLFVRGLSSYEQYF. Written as DNA, the CDR3 is TGTGCCAGCAGTTCCCTTCTCTTCGTTAGGGGGTTAAGCTCCTACGAGCAGTACTTC.

The chain uses TRBV4-3 and TRBJ2-3; the match to TRBD1 covers 8 bases. CDR1 is LGHNA, CDR2 YSLEER, per germline. V was clipped by 2 bases and J by 2 bases; unmatched bases: 9. The length of the CDR3 is 17 residues. The CDR3 DNA reads TGCGCCAGCAGCCAACTGGGGGGACAGGCCTACACAGATACGCAGTATTTT. Its translation: CASSQLGGQAYTDTQYF.

The CDR3 here is CASSDRGPGYNEQFF. In nucleotides, the CDR3 is TGTGCCAGCAGCGACAGGGGTCCAGGGTACAATGAGCAGTTCTTC. The chain uses TRBV7-9 and TRBJ2-1; 8 nucleotides match TRBD1. The length of the CDR3 is 15 residues. Germline values: CDR1 SEHNR, CDR2 FQNEAQ (reference sequence). Trimming took 5 bases from V and 4 from J; bases not matched to a gene: 7.

This clonotype was seen a handful of times. The CDR3 sequence: CATTAGTGDGYTF. CDR3 DNA: TGTGCCACCACTGCCGGGACAGGGGATGGCTACACCTTC. V is TRBV24-1 and J is TRBJ1-2; 10 nucleotides line up with TRBD1. There are 13 residues in the CDR3. J lost 6 bases, V lost 8 bases, and 5 bases had no gene match. CDR1 KGHDR and CDR2 SFDVKD come from the germline V gene.

The DNA of the CDR3 is TGTGCCAGCAGCCAAGAGGGAGGGACCGGGTACAATGAGCAGTTCTTC. It translates to CASSQEGGTGYNEQFF. The chain links TRBV4-2 to TRBJ2-1; TRBD2 matches 7 bases. The V gene end was trimmed by 0 bases and the J gene end by 4 bases; junction bases not matched to a gene: 6. The CDR3 has 16 amino acids. Germline V CDR1 and CDR2: LGHNA, YNFKEQ.

The chain employs TRBV12-3 or TRBV12-4 and TRBJ2-3; 11 bases agree with TRBD2. J gave up 5 bases and V 3 bases, and 7 bases lay outside the gene matches. This CDR3 is 16 amino acids long. The DNA for the CDR3 is TGTGCCAGCAGTTTTCGCACTAGCGGGGGTAGAGATACGCAGTATTTT. Its translation is CASSFRTSGGRDTQYF.

The V and J genes are TRBV15 and TRBJ2-3; 8 positions match TRBD1. From germline, CDR1 is LNHNV and CDR2 YYDKDF (reference sequence). This CDR3 is 16 amino acids long. With V trimmed by 3 bases and J by 2 bases, 7 bases remained unmatched. The CDR3 spells CATSSPRTGLTDTQYF. The CDR3 DNA reads TGTGCCACCAGCAGCCCGAGGACAGGGCTCACAGATACGCAGTATTTT.